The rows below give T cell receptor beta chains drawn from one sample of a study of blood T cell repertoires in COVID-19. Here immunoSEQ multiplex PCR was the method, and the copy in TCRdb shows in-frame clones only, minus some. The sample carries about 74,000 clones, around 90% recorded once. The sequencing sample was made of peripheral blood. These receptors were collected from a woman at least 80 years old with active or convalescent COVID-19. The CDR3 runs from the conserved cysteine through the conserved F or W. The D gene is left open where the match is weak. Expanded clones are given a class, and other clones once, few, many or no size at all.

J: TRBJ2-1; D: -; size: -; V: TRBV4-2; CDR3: CASSQASPGTYNEQFF; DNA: TGTGCCAGCAGCCAAGCGAGCCCCGGTACCTACAATGAGCAGTTCTTC
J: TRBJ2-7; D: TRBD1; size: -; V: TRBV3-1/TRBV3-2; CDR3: CASSPWDRAHEQYF; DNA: TGTGCCAGCAGCCCCTGGGACAGGGCCCACGAGCAGTACTTC
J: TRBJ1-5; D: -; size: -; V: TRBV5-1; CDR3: CASSLSGYSNQPQHF; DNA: TGCGCCAGCAGCCTTTCGGGGTATAGCAATCAGCCCCAGCATTTT
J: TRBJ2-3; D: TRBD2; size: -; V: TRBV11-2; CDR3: CASSGTSSGGFTDTQYF; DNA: TGTGCCAGCAGCGGGACCTCTAGCGGGGGGTTCACAGATACGCAGTATTTT
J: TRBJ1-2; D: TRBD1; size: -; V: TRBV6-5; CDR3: CASSYSRTGGGYGYTF; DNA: TGTGCCAGCAGTTACTCACGGACAGGGGGAGGCTATGGCTACACCTTC
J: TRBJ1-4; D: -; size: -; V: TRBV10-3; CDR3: CATGNTQGANEKLFF; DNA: TGTGCCACCGGCAATACGCAGGGCGCTAATGAAAAACTGTTTTTT
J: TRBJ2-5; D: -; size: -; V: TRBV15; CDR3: CATSRDGGSQETQYF; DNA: TGTGCCACCAGCAGAGATGGAGGGAGCCAAGAGACCCAGTACTTC
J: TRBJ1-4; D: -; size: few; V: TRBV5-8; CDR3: CASSFGAGFYLNEKLFF; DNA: TGTGCCAGCAGCTTTGGGGCAGGATTCTATTTAAATGAAAAGCTGTTTTTT
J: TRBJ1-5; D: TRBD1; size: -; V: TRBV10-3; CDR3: CAISESTGAGGQPQHF; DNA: TGTGCCATCAGTGAGTCGACGGGGGCAGGGGGACAGCCCCAGCATTTT
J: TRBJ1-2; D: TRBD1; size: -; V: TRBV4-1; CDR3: CASSLLTRDRGRNGYTF; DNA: TGCGCCAGCAGCCTTTTAACCCGGGACAGGGGGCGGAATGGCTACACCTTC
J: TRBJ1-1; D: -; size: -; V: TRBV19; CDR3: CASTSSGRTEAFF; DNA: TGTGCCAGTACCTCCAGCGGGAGGACTGAAGCTTTCTTT
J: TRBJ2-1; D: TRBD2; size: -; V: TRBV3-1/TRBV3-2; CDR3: CASRERGAGKEQFF; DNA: TGTGCCAGCAGGGAGCGGGGGGCGGGTAAGGAGCAGTTCTTC
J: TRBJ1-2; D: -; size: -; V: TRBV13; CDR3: CASSLGREERNYGYTF; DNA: TGTGCCAGCAGCTTAGGCCGTGAGGAGAGAAACTATGGCTACACCTTC
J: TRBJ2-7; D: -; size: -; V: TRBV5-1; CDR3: CASSAGTYEQYF; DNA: TGCGCCAGCTCCGCAGGGACCTACGAGCAGTACTTC
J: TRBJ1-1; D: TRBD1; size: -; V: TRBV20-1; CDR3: CSASGDRGSETEAFF; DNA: TGCAGTGCTAGTGGGGACAGGGGGAGTGAGACTGAAGCTTTCTTT
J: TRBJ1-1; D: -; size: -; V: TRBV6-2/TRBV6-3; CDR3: CASSYTLTELNTEAFF; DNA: TGTGCCAGCAGTTACACCCTGACAGAGTTGAACACTGAAGCTTTCTTT
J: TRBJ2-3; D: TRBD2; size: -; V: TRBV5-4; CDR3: CASSPLAGSSTDTQYF; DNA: TGTGCCAGCAGCCCACTAGCGGGCTCTAGCACAGATACGCAGTATTTT
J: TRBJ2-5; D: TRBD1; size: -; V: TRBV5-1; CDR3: CASSIAPGQKQETQYF; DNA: TGCGCCAGCAGCATCGCCCCGGGACAGAAACAAGAGACCCAGTACTTC
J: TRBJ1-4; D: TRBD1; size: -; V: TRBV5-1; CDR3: CASSSQGAGEKLFF; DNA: TGCGCCAGCAGCTCTCAGGGGGCTGGTGAAAAACTGTTTTTT
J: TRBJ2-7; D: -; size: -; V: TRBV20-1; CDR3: CSASSQVVTNSYEQYF; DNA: TGCAGTGCTAGTAGTCAGGTTGTGACAAACTCCTACGAGCAGTACTTC
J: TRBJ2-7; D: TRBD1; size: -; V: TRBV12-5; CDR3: CASGTGQGGLGRDEQYF; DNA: TGTGCTAGTGGGACCGGACAGGGCGGGCTAGGGCGAGACGAGCAGTACTTC
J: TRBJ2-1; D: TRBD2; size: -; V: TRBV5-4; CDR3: CASSLRTSGANEQFF; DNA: TGTGCCAGCAGCTTGAGGACTAGCGGGGCTAATGAGCAGTTCTTC
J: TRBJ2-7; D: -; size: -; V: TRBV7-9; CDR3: CASSLGRNEQYF; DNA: TGTGCCAGCAGCTTAGGCAGAAACGAGCAGTACTTC
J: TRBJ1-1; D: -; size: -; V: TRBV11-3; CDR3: CASSSSGHHNPNTEAFF; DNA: TGTGCCAGCAGCAGTAGTGGGCATCATAATCCGAACACTGAAGCTTTCTTT
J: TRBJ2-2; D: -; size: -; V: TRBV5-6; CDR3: CASSRGRRVYTGELFF; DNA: TGTGCCAGCAGCAGGGGCCGGAGGGTTTACACCGGGGAGCTGTTTTTT
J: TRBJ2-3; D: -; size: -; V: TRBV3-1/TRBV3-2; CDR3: CASSGRLTDTQYF; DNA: TGTGCCAGCAGCGGCCGCTTAACAGATACGCAGTATTTT
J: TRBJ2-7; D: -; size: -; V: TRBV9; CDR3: CASSVSQSSYEQYF; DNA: TGTGCCAGCAGCGTCTCACAGAGCTCCTACGAGCAGTACTTC
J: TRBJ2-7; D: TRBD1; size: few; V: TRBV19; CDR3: CASSRQGTEQYF; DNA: TGTGCCAGTAGTAGACAGGGGACCGAGCAGTACTTC
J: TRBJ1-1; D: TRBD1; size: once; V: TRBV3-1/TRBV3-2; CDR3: CASSHYGTANTEAFF; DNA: TGTGCCAGCAGCCATTACGGGACAGCGAACACTGAAGCTTTCTTT
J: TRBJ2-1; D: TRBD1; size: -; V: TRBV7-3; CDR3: CASSYYRGNYNEQFF; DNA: TGTGCCAGCAGCTATTACAGGGGTAACTACAATGAGCAGTTCTTC
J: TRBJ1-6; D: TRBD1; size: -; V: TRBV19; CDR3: CASRGRGQGNSPLHF; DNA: TGTGCCAGTAGGGGCAGGGGGCAGGGCAATTCACCCCTCCACTTT
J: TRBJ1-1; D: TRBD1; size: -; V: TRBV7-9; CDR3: CASSLGDRDGEAFF; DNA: TGTGCCAGCAGCTTAGGGGACAGGGATGGTGAAGCTTTCTTT
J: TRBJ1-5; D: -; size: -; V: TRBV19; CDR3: CASRTRTYYSNQPQHF; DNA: TGTGCCAGTCGGACTAGGACATACTATAGCAATCAGCCCCAGCATTTT
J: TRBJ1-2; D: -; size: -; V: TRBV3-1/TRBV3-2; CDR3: CASSPIPTATGYTF; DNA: TGTGCCAGCAGCCCGATTCCGACAGCGACCGGCTACACCTTC
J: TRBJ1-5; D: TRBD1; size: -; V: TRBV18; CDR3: CASSLLRTGGDYSNQPQHF; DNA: TGTGCCAGCTCACTCCTTCGGACAGGGGGAGATTATAGCAATCAGCCCCAGCATTTT
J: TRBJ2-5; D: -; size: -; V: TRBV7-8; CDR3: CASSFPLETQYF; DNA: TGTGCCAGCAGCTTTCCCTTGGAGACCCAGTACTTC
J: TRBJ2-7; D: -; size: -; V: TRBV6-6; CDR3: CASSYSVQGYGEQYF; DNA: TGTGCCAGCAGTTACTCGGTACAGGGATATGGCGAGCAGTACTTC
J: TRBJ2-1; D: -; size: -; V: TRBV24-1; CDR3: CATSGDNNEQFF; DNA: TGTGCCACCAGTGGGGACAACAATGAGCAGTTCTTC
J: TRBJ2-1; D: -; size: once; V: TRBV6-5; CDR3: CASSYGLRLKNEQFF; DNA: TGTGCCAGCAGTTACGGCCTCAGATTGAAGAATGAGCAGTTCTTC
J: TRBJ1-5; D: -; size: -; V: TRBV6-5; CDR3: CASNVDSNQPQHF; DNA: TGTGCCAGCAACGTAGATAGCAATCAGCCCCAGCATTTT
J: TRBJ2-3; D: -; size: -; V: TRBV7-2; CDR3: CASSLRGRDTQYF; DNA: TGTGCCAGCAGCTTACGGGGTAGAGATACGCAGTATTTT
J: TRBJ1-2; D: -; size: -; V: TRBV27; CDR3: CASSPGVYYGYTF; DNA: TGTGCCAGCAGTCCAGGGGTTTACTATGGCTACACCTTC
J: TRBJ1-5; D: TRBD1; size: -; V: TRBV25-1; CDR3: CASSAMGQGNQPQHF; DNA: TGTGCCAGCAGTGCGATGGGACAGGGGAATCAGCCCCAGCATTTT
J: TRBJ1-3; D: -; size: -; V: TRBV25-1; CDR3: CASGDRFSGNTIYF; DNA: TGTGCCTCTGGCGACAGGTTCTCTGGAAACACCATATATTTT
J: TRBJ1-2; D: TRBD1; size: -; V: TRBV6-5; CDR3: CASSSRTGAGDGYTF; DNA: TGTGCCAGCAGTTCACGGACAGGGGCCGGCGATGGCTACACCTTC
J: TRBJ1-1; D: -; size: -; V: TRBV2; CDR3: CASSENRNTEAFF; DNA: TGTGCCAGCAGTGAGAACAGGAACACTGAAGCTTTCTTT